The present entry profiles one T cell receptor (beta chain) with its context. Its matching antigen is unknown. This CDR3 has 13 amino acids. V lost 4 bases to trimming and J lost 5 bases, with 8 bases between them. Per germline, CDR1 MDHEN and CDR2 SYDVKM. This sample is part of a study of shared clonotypes between healthy human individuals. Regarding the study as a whole: At large depth, rarefaction still showed sorted-subset sequencing to be incomplete. Unshared clonotypes carried lower generation probabilities than those common to all four donors. The sampled material consisted only of blood, and tissue repertoires are likely to differ.

Sequenced by immunoSEQ multiplex PCR; TCRdb stores in-frame clones only, minus some. This table holds roughly 2.1 million clones, roughly 91% found once. Naive CD8 isolation took CD45RO-negative cells positively selected for CCR7 and excluded terminally differentiated effector memory CD45RA+ cells. Every one of the donors was a Caucasian adult that lived in Nashville, Tennessee. J is TRBJ1-4 and V is TRBV28, with D unclear. Material: naive CD8+ T cells from PBMCs. This TCR came from a man aged 18 to 29 in good health. Some clones in this sample may be carry-over from other donors' samples. The CDR3 protein is CASSSLLNEKLFF. The CDR3, as DNA: TGTGCCAGCAGTTCCCTGTTAAATGAAAAACTGTTTTTT.